Listed below are T cell receptor beta chains from one sample, sequenced in a study of cytomegalovirus exposure and HLA in healthy donors. Repertoires were generated with immunoSEQ multiplex PCR, while TCRdb's copy carries only in-frame clones and drops some. The table lists 200,000 or so clones, about four fifths of them singletons. The specimen was PBMCs. These receptor sequences come from a man in his thirties or forties in good health and CMV-seronegative. Both conserved end residues are part of each CDR3. The order of the fields is V gene, J gene, D gene, clone size, CDR3 protein, CDR3 DNA. The D gene is left open where the match is weak. Clone size is given for some rows only: seen once, a few or many times, or a class if the clone is expanded.

>TRBV28|TRBJ1-1|TRBD1|.
CASSFSRAGTGSTEAFF
TGTGCCAGCAGTTTCTCTAGGGCCGGGACAGGGTCCACTGAAGCTTTCTTT
>TRBV28|TRBJ2-7|.|.
CASIPFRTGRNYEQYF
TGTGCCAGCATTCCTTTCCGAACAGGACGGAACTACGAGCAGTACTTC
>TRBV7-2|TRBJ2-3|.|.
CASSLDRATDTQYF
TGTGCCAGCAGCTTAGACAGGGCAACAGATACGCAGTATTTT
>TRBV2|TRBJ2-7|TRBD1|.
CASSVKGQGSYEQYF
TGTGCCAGCAGTGTTAAGGGACAGGGGTCCTACGAGCAGTACTTC
>TRBV5-6|TRBJ2-1|TRBD2|.
CASSPLANWSNEQFF
TGTGCCAGCAGCCCACTAGCGAATTGGTCGAATGAGCAGTTCTTC
>TRBV2|TRBJ2-2|TRBD2|.
CASSQRLATTGELFF
TGTGCCAGCAGTCAAAGACTAGCGACCACCGGGGAGCTGTTTTTT
>TRBV4-1|TRBJ2-3|TRBD2|.
CASSLRVSGVTDTQYF
TGCGCCAGCAGCCTCCGGGTTAGCGGGGTTACAGATACGCAGTATTTT
>TRBV11-2|TRBJ2-5|.|.
CASRYWLETQYF
TGTGCCAGCAGATACTGGTTGGAGACCCAGTACTTC
>TRBV18|TRBJ1-2|.|.
CASSHKTEFGGYTF
TGTGCCAGCTCACATAAGACAGAATTCGGTGGCTACACCTTC
>TRBV11-2|TRBJ2-7|TRBD1|.
CASSHTGDYEQYF
TGTGCCAGCAGCCATACAGGGGACTACGAGCAGTACTTC
>TRBV9|TRBJ2-5|.|.
CASSVAETQYF
TGTGCCAGCAGCGTGGCTGAGACCCAGTACTTC
>TRBV10-3|TRBJ2-1|.|.
CAISPSNEQFF
TGTGCCATCAGCCCTTCTAATGAGCAGTTCTTC
>TRBV7-9|TRBJ1-2|.|few
CASSLALGDGYTF
TGTGCCAGCAGCTTAGCCTTAGGGGATGGCTACACCTTC
>TRBV9|TRBJ1-4|.|.
CASSPDRNEKLFF
TGTGCCAGCAGTCCGGACAGAAATGAAAAACTGTTTTTT
>TRBV5-1|TRBJ1-1|.|.
CASSPRPTALDTEAFF
TGCGCCAGCAGCCCACGACCGACAGCGCTAGACACTGAAGCTTTCTTT
>TRBV27|TRBJ2-1|.|few
CASSLMSSYNEQFF
TGTGCCAGCAGTCTAATGAGCTCCTACAATGAGCAGTTCTTC
>TRBV5-4|TRBJ2-5|.|.
CASSLQGRQETQYF
TGTGCCAGCAGCTTACAGGGTCGACAAGAGACCCAGTACTTC
>TRBV28|TRBJ2-7|TRBD1|.
CASRAGQGSRGQYF
TGTGCCAGCAGGGCGGGACAGGGATCCCGGGGGCAGTACTTC
>TRBV27|TRBJ2-2|TRBD1|.
CASRQGAAGELFF
TGTGCCAGCAGACAGGGGGCCGCCGGGGAGCTGTTTTTT
>TRBV5-4|TRBJ1-4|.|.
CASSRGTGANEKLFF
TGTGCCAGCAGCAGGGGCACGGGGGCTAATGAAAAACTGTTTTTT
>TRBV5-4|TRBJ2-7|.|.
CASSSRRGGDYEQYF
TGTGCCAGCAGCTCCCGGCGAGGGGGGGACTACGAGCAGTACTTC
>TRBV19|TRBJ1-1|TRBD1|.
CASRLSGQLVNTEAFF
TGTGCCAGTAGGTTATCGGGACAGCTTGTGAACACTGAAGCTTTCTTT
>TRBV2|TRBJ1-5|TRBD1|.
CASSDRGLSISNQPQHF
TGTGCCAGCAGTGACAGGGGGCTGTCTATTAGCAATCAGCCCCAGCATTTT
>TRBV27|TRBJ1-5|TRBD1|.
CASSLTGGNQPQHF
TGTGCCAGCAGTTTGACAGGGGGCAATCAGCCCCAGCATTTT
>TRBV6-6|TRBJ2-1|TRBD1|.
CASSPAWDRVNEQFF
TGTGCCAGCAGCCCGGCGTGGGACAGGGTTAATGAGCAGTTCTTC
>TRBV7-8|TRBJ1-2|.|few
CASSFTTGSNYGYTF
TGTGCCAGCAGCTTTACAACAGGGTCTAACTATGGCTACACCTTC
>TRBV6-5|TRBJ1-5|.|once
CASASVGNQPQHF
TGTGCCAGCGCTAGTGTAGGCAATCAGCCCCAGCATTTT
>TRBV7-2|TRBJ2-7|TRBD2|.
CASSLAGAGGSYEQYF
TGTGCCAGCAGCTTAGCGGGGGCGGGGGGATCCTACGAGCAGTACTTC
>TRBV9|TRBJ1-6|.|.
CASSPIGGVNSPLHF
TGTGCCAGCAGCCCCATTGGGGGGGTAAATTCACCCCTCCACTTT
>TRBV4-3|TRBJ2-7|.|.
CASSQGGTDSSYEQYF
TGCGCCAGCAGCCAAGGTGGAACGGACAGCTCCTACGAGCAGTACTTC
>TRBV10-3|TRBJ2-7|TRBD1|once
CAISPGRDRGTGEQYF
TGTGCCATCAGTCCCGGGAGGGACAGGGGGACAGGGGAGCAGTACTTC
>TRBV29-1|TRBJ2-7|.|.
CSVEGRSPHGEQYF
TGCAGCGTTGAAGGGAGGAGCCCGCACGGCGAGCAGTACTTC
>TRBV6-5|TRBJ1-1|TRBD1|.
CASRMTGSTEAFF
TGTGCCAGCAGAATGACAGGGAGCACTGAAGCTTTCTTT
>TRBV7-8|TRBJ1-6|TRBD1|few
CASSLVGTEDSPLHF
TGTGCCAGCAGCTTAGTGGGGACAGAGGATTCACCCCTCCACTTT
>TRBV28|TRBJ2-2|.|.
CASSLCWAGTYTGELFF
TGTGCCAGCAGTTTATGCTGGGCGGGCACCTACACCGGGGAGCTGTTTTTT
>TRBV7-9|TRBJ1-1|.|.
CSSSLVLTGSNTEAFF
TGTTCCAGCAGCTTAGTTTTGACGGGTTCGAACACTGAAGCTTTCTTT
>TRBV4-3|TRBJ2-2|TRBD2|once
CASSLLAGGSFANTGELFF
TGCGCCAGCAGCCTTTTAGCGGGGGGGAGCTTCGCGAACACCGGGGAGCTGTTTTTT
>TRBV5-8|TRBJ2-7|.|.
CASSLGSSDSSYEQYF
TGTGCCAGCAGCCTCGGCTCCTCCGACAGCTCCTACGAGCAGTACTTC
>TRBV2|TRBJ1-2|.|.
CASGLYGYTF
TGTGCCAGCGGGCTCTATGGCTACACCTTC
>TRBV19|TRBJ2-3|.|.
CASSLQGKLNTQYF
TGTGCCAGTAGTCTACAGGGTAAATTGAATACGCAGTATTTT
>TRBV14|TRBJ2-5|TRBD2|.
CASSLWTSGGETQYF
TGTGCCAGCAGCCTATGGACTAGCGGGGGAGAGACCCAGTACTTC
>TRBV7-3|TRBJ2-3|.|.
CASSLIGREPTDTQYF
TGTGCCAGCAGCTTAATCGGACGGGAGCCCACAGATACGCAGTATTTT
>TRBV2|TRBJ2-1|.|.
CASRVTGNNEQFF
TGTGCCAGCAGGGTCACAGGGAACAATGAGCAGTTCTTC
>TRBV9|TRBJ2-5|.|.
CASSVATGNPVGETQYF
TGTGCCAGCAGCGTAGCTACGGGGAACCCGGTAGGAGAGACCCAGTACTTC
>TRBV15|TRBJ2-3|TRBD2|.
CATSRVGGATDTQYF
TGTGCCACCAGCAGAGTCGGGGGGGCCACAGATACGCAGTATTTT
>TRBV6-5|TRBJ1-5|.|.
CASSSNRQVREPQHF
TGTGCCAGCAGTTCTAATCGACAGGTGAGAGAGCCCCAGCATTTT
>TRBV6-1|TRBJ2-7|.|few
CASSEVGGVEQYF
TGTGCCAGCAGTGAAGTTGGAGGAGTCGAGCAGTACTTC
>TRBV9|TRBJ2-5|TRBD1|.
CASSLFPGTAQETQYF
TGTGCCAGCAGCCTCTTCCCCGGGACAGCACAAGAGACCCAGTACTTC
>TRBV2|TRBJ1-2|TRBD1|.
CASSEAQGEYYGYTF
TGTGCCAGCAGTGAAGCGCAGGGGGAATACTATGGCTACACCTTC
>TRBV5-6|TRBJ2-2|.|.
CASSGASVPGELFF
TGTGCCAGCAGCGGGGCGAGCGTCCCCGGGGAGCTGTTTTTT
>TRBV7-9|TRBJ2-2|TRBD2|.
CASSRGLAGYTGELFF
TGTGCCAGCAGCCGGGGACTAGCGGGGTACACCGGGGAGCTGTTTTTT
>TRBV5-1|TRBJ2-5|TRBD1|.
CASCWGSGQAQETQYF
TGCGCCAGCTGCTGGGGGTCGGGACAGGCACAAGAGACCCAGTACTTC
>TRBV7-9|TRBJ2-7|.|once
CASSSDTAYEQYF
TGTGCCAGCAGCTCGGACACCGCCTACGAGCAGTACTTC